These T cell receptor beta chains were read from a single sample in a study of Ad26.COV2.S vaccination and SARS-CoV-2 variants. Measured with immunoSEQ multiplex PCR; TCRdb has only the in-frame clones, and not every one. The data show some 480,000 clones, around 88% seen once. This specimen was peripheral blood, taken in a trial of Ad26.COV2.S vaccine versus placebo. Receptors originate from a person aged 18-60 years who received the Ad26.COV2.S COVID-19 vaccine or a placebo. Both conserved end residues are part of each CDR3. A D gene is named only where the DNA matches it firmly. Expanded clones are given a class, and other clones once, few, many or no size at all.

CDR3 protein: CASSAGGNTEAFF
CDR3 DNA: TGTGCCAGTAGTGCCGGGGGCAACACTGAAGCTTTCTTT
J gene: TRBJ1-1
V gene: TRBV19
clone size: once
CDR3 length: 13
D gene: .

CDR3 protein: CSVETRGLSGANVLTF
CDR3 DNA: TGCAGCGTTGAGACACGGGGACTCTCTGGGGCCAACGTCCTGACTTTC
J gene: TRBJ2-6
V gene: TRBV29-1
clone size: once
CDR3 length: 16
D gene: .

CDR3 protein: CASSGLGARTEAFF
CDR3 DNA: TGTGCCAGCAGCGGGCTGGGGGCGCGAACTGAAGCTTTCTTT
J gene: TRBJ1-1
V gene: TRBV5-8
clone size: .
CDR3 length: 14
D gene: .

CDR3 protein: CASRRTSGRAWGSGELFF
CDR3 DNA: TGTGCCAGCAGACGGACTAGCGGGAGGGCCTGGGGTTCCGGGGAGCTGTTTTTT
J gene: TRBJ2-2
V gene: TRBV7-9
clone size: few
CDR3 length: 18
D gene: TRBD2

CDR3 protein: CASSRLVAGGTDTQYF
CDR3 DNA: TGTGCCAGCAGCCGCCTCGTGGCGGGAGGGACAGATACGCAGTATTTT
J gene: TRBJ2-3
V gene: TRBV6-2/TRBV6-3
clone size: .
CDR3 length: 16
D gene: TRBD2

CDR3 protein: CALRGGNEQFF
CDR3 DNA: TGTGCCCTTCGGGGCGGGAATGAGCAGTTCTTC
J gene: TRBJ2-1
V gene: TRBV7-9
clone size: few
CDR3 length: 11
D gene: .

CDR3 protein: CASSVVTEAFF
CDR3 DNA: TGTGCCAGCAGCGTAGTAACTGAAGCTTTCTTT
J gene: TRBJ1-1
V gene: TRBV9
clone size: .
CDR3 length: 11
D gene: .

CDR3 protein: CASSFTSDTGELFF
CDR3 DNA: TGTGCCAGCAGCTTTACCTCGGACACCGGGGAGCTGTTTTTT
J gene: TRBJ2-2
V gene: TRBV11-2
clone size: once
CDR3 length: 14
D gene: .

CDR3 protein: CASSLGQTTYEQYF
CDR3 DNA: TGTGCCAGCAGCTTGGGACAGACTACCTACGAGCAGTACTTC
J gene: TRBJ2-7
V gene: TRBV7-8
clone size: .
CDR3 length: 14
D gene: TRBD1

CDR3 protein: CASSFSWGGKGETQYF
CDR3 DNA: TGTGCCAGCAGCTTCTCATGGGGCGGGAAGGGAGAGACCCAGTACTTC
J gene: TRBJ2-5
V gene: TRBV7-2
clone size: .
CDR3 length: 16
D gene: .

CDR3 protein: CASSAYRQSNSPLHF
CDR3 DNA: TGTGCCAGTAGTGCCTATCGACAGTCTAATTCACCCCTCCACTTT
J gene: TRBJ1-6
V gene: TRBV19
clone size: .
CDR3 length: 15
D gene: .

CDR3 protein: CASSLGAGPTGELFF
CDR3 DNA: TGTGCCAGCAGCTTAGGAGCGGGACCCACCGGGGAGCTGTTTTTT
J gene: TRBJ2-2
V gene: TRBV11-3
clone size: .
CDR3 length: 15
D gene: TRBD2

CDR3 protein: CASSLLARRNEQFF
CDR3 DNA: TGTGCCAGCAGCTTACTAGCGCGCAGAAATGAGCAGTTCTTC
J gene: TRBJ2-1
V gene: TRBV7-3
clone size: .
CDR3 length: 14
D gene: .

CDR3 protein: CASNFGNNEQFF
CDR3 DNA: TGTGCCAGCAACTTTGGGAACAATGAGCAGTTCTTC
J gene: TRBJ2-1
V gene: TRBV11-2
clone size: .
CDR3 length: 12
D gene: .

CDR3 protein: CASSLYRGVSNQPQHF
CDR3 DNA: TGTGCCAGCAGTTTATATCGGGGGGTCAGCAATCAGCCCCAGCATTTT
J gene: TRBJ1-5
V gene: TRBV28
clone size: .
CDR3 length: 16
D gene: .

CDR3 protein: CASSVAAGGISPLHF
CDR3 DNA: TGTGCCAGCAGCGTAGCCGCAGGGGGCATTTCACCCCTCCACTTT
J gene: TRBJ1-6
V gene: TRBV9
clone size: .
CDR3 length: 15
D gene: TRBD1

CDR3 protein: CASSPLRMNTEAFF
CDR3 DNA: TGTGCCAGCAGCCCGCTCAGGATGAACACTGAAGCTTTCTTT
J gene: TRBJ1-1
V gene: TRBV27
clone size: .
CDR3 length: 14
D gene: .

CDR3 protein: CAAGPRTGGTTDTQYF
CDR3 DNA: TGTGCCGCCGGCCCCCGGACAGGGGGTACGACAGATACGCAGTATTTT
J gene: TRBJ2-3
V gene: TRBV19
clone size: .
CDR3 length: 16
D gene: TRBD1

CDR3 protein: CASSLTSRNSPLHF
CDR3 DNA: TGTGCCAGCAGCCTTACCTCGCGGAATTCACCCCTCCACTTT
J gene: TRBJ1-6
V gene: TRBV9
clone size: .
CDR3 length: 14
D gene: .

CDR3 protein: CASSQGMKAFF
CDR3 DNA: TGTGCCAGCAGCCAGGGAATGAAAGCTTTCTTT
J gene: TRBJ1-1
V gene: TRBV3-1/TRBV3-2
clone size: .
CDR3 length: 11
D gene: .

CDR3 protein: CASSWANENEKLFF
CDR3 DNA: TGTGCCAGCAGCTGGGCCAATGAAAATGAAAAACTGTTTTTT
J gene: TRBJ1-4
V gene: TRBV5-6
clone size: .
CDR3 length: 14
D gene: .

CDR3 protein: CAISDKAGGSLSGNTIYF
CDR3 DNA: TGTGCCATCAGTGACAAAGCCGGAGGGAGCTTATCTGGAAACACCATATATTTT
J gene: TRBJ1-3
V gene: TRBV10-3
clone size: .
CDR3 length: 18
D gene: .

CDR3 protein: CASSGANEQFF
CDR3 DNA: TGTGCCAGCAGCGGGGCCAATGAGCAGTTCTTC
J gene: TRBJ2-1
V gene: TRBV9
clone size: .
CDR3 length: 11
D gene: .

CDR3 protein: CASSPQGAGDEQFF
CDR3 DNA: TGTGCCAGCAGCCCCCAGGGGGCAGGCGATGAGCAGTTCTTC
J gene: TRBJ2-1
V gene: TRBV7-2
clone size: .
CDR3 length: 14
D gene: TRBD1

CDR3 protein: CASSYSWEGGNGYTF
CDR3 DNA: TGTGCCAGCAGTTACTCGTGGGAAGGGGGGAATGGCTACACCTTC
J gene: TRBJ1-2
V gene: TRBV6-5
clone size: .
CDR3 length: 15
D gene: .

CDR3 protein: CASSQGLAGGVWYNEQFF
CDR3 DNA: TGTGCCAGCAGCCAGGGGCTAGCGGGAGGGGTCTGGTACAATGAGCAGTTCTTC
J gene: TRBJ2-1
V gene: TRBV4-2
clone size: once
CDR3 length: 18
D gene: TRBD2

CDR3 protein: CASSELASTPAYGYTF
CDR3 DNA: TGTGCCAGCAGTGAACTTGCCTCCACTCCCGCCTATGGCTACACCTTC
J gene: TRBJ1-2
V gene: TRBV6-1
clone size: .
CDR3 length: 16
D gene: .

CDR3 protein: CASSLVGVGQRRDTQYF
CDR3 DNA: TGTGCCAGCAGCTTAGTGGGGGTAGGACAAAGACGGGATACGCAGTATTTT
J gene: TRBJ2-3
V gene: TRBV7-2
clone size: .
CDR3 length: 17
D gene: .

CDR3 protein: CASSYREKPTDTQYF
CDR3 DNA: TGTGCCAGCAGCTACCGGGAAAAACCTACAGATACGCAGTATTTT
J gene: TRBJ2-3
V gene: TRBV7-6
clone size: .
CDR3 length: 15
D gene: .

CDR3 protein: CASSRPGLWEQYF
CDR3 DNA: TGTGCCAGCAGCCGACCGGGACTCTGGGAGCAGTACTTC
J gene: TRBJ2-7
V gene: TRBV5-4
clone size: .
CDR3 length: 13
D gene: .

CDR3 protein: CASSVGTTRYGYTF
CDR3 DNA: TGTGCCAGCAGCGTAGGGACGACAAGGTATGGCTACACCTTC
J gene: TRBJ1-2
V gene: TRBV9
clone size: .
CDR3 length: 14
D gene: .

CDR3 protein: CASSFGGIGQPQHF
CDR3 DNA: TGTGCCAGCAGCTTTGGGGGAATTGGACAGCCCCAGCATTTT
J gene: TRBJ1-5
V gene: TRBV7-2
clone size: few
CDR3 length: 14
D gene: .

CDR3 protein: CAISESRTASYEQYF
CDR3 DNA: TGTGCCATCAGTGAGTCGAGAACAGCCTCCTACGAGCAGTACTTC
J gene: TRBJ2-7
V gene: TRBV10-3
clone size: .
CDR3 length: 15
D gene: .

CDR3 protein: CASSQGPTGSYEQYF
CDR3 DNA: TGCGCCAGCAGCCAAGGGCCGACTGGCTCCTACGAGCAGTACTTC
J gene: TRBJ2-7
V gene: TRBV4-1
clone size: .
CDR3 length: 15
D gene: .

CDR3 protein: CASSVGRMSSYEQYF
CDR3 DNA: TGTGCCAGCAGCGTAGGGCGGATGAGCTCCTACGAGCAGTACTTC
J gene: TRBJ2-7
V gene: TRBV9
clone size: .
CDR3 length: 15
D gene: .

CDR3 protein: CASRQAPRYGYTF
CDR3 DNA: TGTGCCAGCAGACAGGCGCCTCGTTATGGCTACACCTTC
J gene: TRBJ1-2
V gene: TRBV28
clone size: .
CDR3 length: 13
D gene: .

CDR3 protein: CASSLYGDTQYF
CDR3 DNA: TGTGCCAGCAGTTTATATGGAGATACGCAGTATTTT
J gene: TRBJ2-3
V gene: TRBV12-3/TRBV12-4
clone size: .
CDR3 length: 12
D gene: .

CDR3 protein: CTSSQDPLNSSGGTYEQYF
CDR3 DNA: TGCACCAGCAGCCAAGACCCACTAAATTCTAGCGGGGGTACCTACGAGCAGTACTTC
J gene: TRBJ2-7
V gene: TRBV1
clone size: .
CDR3 length: 19
D gene: .

CDR3 protein: CASSLVSGIGTDTQYF
CDR3 DNA: TGTGCCAGCAGCTTAGTTTCGGGTATCGGTACAGATACGCAGTATTTT
J gene: TRBJ2-3
V gene: TRBV11-3
clone size: .
CDR3 length: 16
D gene: .

CDR3 protein: CATTNRSGRAFYEQYF
CDR3 DNA: TGTGCCACCACTAACCGAAGCGGGAGGGCCTTTTACGAGCAGTACTTC
J gene: TRBJ2-7
V gene: TRBV24-1
clone size: .
CDR3 length: 16
D gene: TRBD2

CDR3 protein: CASSEASAGTAKGFF
CDR3 DNA: TGTGCCAGCAGTGAAGCCTCGGCCGGGACAGCGAAGGGTTTCTTT
J gene: TRBJ1-1
V gene: TRBV2
clone size: .
CDR3 length: 15
D gene: TRBD1

CDR3 protein: CASSSTGAGGETQYF
CDR3 DNA: TGTGCCAGCAGCTCCACAGGGGCCGGGGGAGAGACCCAGTACTTC
J gene: TRBJ2-5
V gene: TRBV7-9
clone size: .
CDR3 length: 15
D gene: .

CDR3 protein: CASSTLGTGYGYTF
CDR3 DNA: TGTGCCAGCAGTACCCTTGGGACAGGCTATGGCTACACCTTC
J gene: TRBJ1-2
V gene: TRBV6-6
clone size: few
CDR3 length: 14
D gene: TRBD1

CDR3 protein: CASSLKPQSSGNTIYF
CDR3 DNA: TGCGCCAGCAGCCTGAAACCACAGAGCTCTGGAAACACCATATATTTT
J gene: TRBJ1-3
V gene: TRBV5-1
clone size: .
CDR3 length: 16
D gene: .

CDR3 protein: CSVPQGAGGYNNEQFF
CDR3 DNA: TGCAGCGTCCCCCAGGGAGCGGGAGGGTATAACAATGAGCAGTTCTTC
J gene: TRBJ2-1
V gene: TRBV29-1
clone size: .
CDR3 length: 16
D gene: TRBD2

CDR3 protein: CASSLAGGTYEQYF
CDR3 DNA: TGTGCCAGCAGTCTAGCGGGAGGCACCTACGAGCAGTACTTC
J gene: TRBJ2-7
V gene: TRBV5-6
clone size: .
CDR3 length: 14
D gene: TRBD2

CDR3 protein: CAISGRGAGVSGELFF
CDR3 DNA: TGTGCCATCAGTGGACGAGGGGCGGGAGTCAGTGGGGAGCTGTTTTTT
J gene: TRBJ2-2
V gene: TRBV10-3
clone size: .
CDR3 length: 16
D gene: TRBD2

CDR3 protein: CASSDGTSGAGEQFF
CDR3 DNA: TGTGCCAGCAGTGATGGGACTAGCGGGGCCGGTGAGCAGTTCTTC
J gene: TRBJ2-1
V gene: TRBV2
clone size: .
CDR3 length: 15
D gene: TRBD2

CDR3 protein: CASSWQGQGQETQYF
CDR3 DNA: TGCGCCAGCAGCTGGCAAGGACAGGGCCAAGAGACCCAGTACTTC
J gene: TRBJ2-5
V gene: TRBV5-1
clone size: .
CDR3 length: 15
D gene: TRBD1

CDR3 protein: CASRPDRGLREQFF
CDR3 DNA: TGTGCCAGCAGACCCGACAGGGGACTTCGTGAGCAGTTCTTC
J gene: TRBJ2-1
V gene: TRBV6-5
clone size: .
CDR3 length: 14
D gene: TRBD1

CDR3 protein: CASRQSRSVGETQYF
CDR3 DNA: TGTGCCAGCAGACAGAGTAGATCAGTGGGCGAGACCCAGTACTTC
J gene: TRBJ2-5
V gene: TRBV6-5
clone size: .
CDR3 length: 15
D gene: .

CDR3 protein: CASARVGETQYF
CDR3 DNA: TGCGCCAGCGCACGGGTCGGAGAGACCCAGTACTTC
J gene: TRBJ2-5
V gene: TRBV5-1
clone size: .
CDR3 length: 12
D gene: .

CDR3 protein: CASGPGPPRRETDTQYF
CDR3 DNA: TGTGCCAGCGGTCCTGGTCCCCCGCGTCGAGAGACAGATACGCAGTATTTT
J gene: TRBJ2-3
V gene: TRBV2
clone size: .
CDR3 length: 17
D gene: .

CDR3 protein: CASSLGSGSTGELFF
CDR3 DNA: TGTGCCAGCAGCTTAGGGAGCGGGAGCACCGGGGAGCTGTTTTTT
J gene: TRBJ2-2
V gene: TRBV11-3
clone size: once
CDR3 length: 15
D gene: TRBD2